This T cell receptor (beta chain) appears in the sequencing data of a study of CD8 T cells in ankylosing spondylitis. Regarding the study as a whole: Roughly eight highly homologous variants made up a TCR beta motif that seemed to typify ankylosing spondylitis blood. Some motif variants had been reported before (in reactive arthritis synovial fluid and blood). Significant enrichment of disease-linked clones was reported in matched ankylosing spondylitis synovial fluid.

As regards this clonotype: Its antigen is unknown.

There are 16 residues in the CDR3. In germline, CDR1 is SGHRS, CDR2 YFSETQ. The trim removed 4 bases at V and 6 bases at J, leaving 13 bases unmatched. TCR beta libraries were made by quantitative 5'-RACE with molecular barcodes. TCRdb fed the 5' RACE reads into MiXCR, producing one record per CDR3 protein. The table lists roughly 450,000 distinct CDR3 sequences, roughly 27% of them singletons, with about 0.92% in the top ten. The TCR originated in a male donor with ankylosing spondylitis. The V call is TRBV5-1, the J call TRBJ2-3; 8 bases line up with TRBD2. The sequencing sample was made of blood, either unsorted or a sorted T cell fraction (not recorded which). The CDR3: CASSLGVSGMTDTQYF. CDR3 bases: TGCGCCAGCAGCCTGGGGGTTAGCGGGATGACGGATACGCAGTATTTT.